This T cell receptor (beta chain) was recorded in a study of CD8 T cells in ankylosing spondylitis. One entry per CDR3 protein results from TCRdb running MiXCR on the 5' RACE reads. Of about 33,000 distinct CDR3 sequences detected, 9.5% to 11% appear once; the ten largest clones hold over 20%. Trimming removed 3 bases at V and 4 bases at J, with 13 bases between. Per germline, CDR1 LGHDT and CDR2 YNNKEL (reference sequence). CDR3 length equals 14 residues. V usage is TRBV3-1 and J usage is TRBJ2-7; a weak D match, TRBD1 (5 bases). The origin of this receptor is a male donor with ankylosing spondylitis. Sequences were obtained from synovial fluid, either unsorted or a sorted T cell fraction (not recorded which). The CDR3 reads CASSQGHSWYEQYF. DNA for the CDR3: TGTGCCAGCAGCCAGGGGCATAGTTGGTACGAGCAGTACTTC.